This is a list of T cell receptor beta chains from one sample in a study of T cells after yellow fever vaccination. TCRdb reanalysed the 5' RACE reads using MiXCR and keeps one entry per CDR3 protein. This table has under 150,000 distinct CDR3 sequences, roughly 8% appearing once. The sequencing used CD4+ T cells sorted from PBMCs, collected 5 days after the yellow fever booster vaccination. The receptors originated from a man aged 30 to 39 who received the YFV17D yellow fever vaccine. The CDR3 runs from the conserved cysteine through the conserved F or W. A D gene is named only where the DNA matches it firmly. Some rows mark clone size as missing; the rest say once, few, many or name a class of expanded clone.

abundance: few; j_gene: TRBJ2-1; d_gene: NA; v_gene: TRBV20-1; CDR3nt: TGCAGTGCTCCGTCGGGAGTAGTGGGGTACGGTGAGCAGTTCTTC; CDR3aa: CSAPSGVVGYGEQFF
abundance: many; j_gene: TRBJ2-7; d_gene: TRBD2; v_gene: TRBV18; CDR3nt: TGTGCCAGCTCACCCCCAGTGGGGGGGGGCTACGAGCAGTACTTC; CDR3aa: CASSPPVGGGYEQYF
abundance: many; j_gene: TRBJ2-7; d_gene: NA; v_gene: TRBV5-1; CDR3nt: TGCGCCAGCAGCTTGGATTCCGGGCAGGCCCAAAAGCAGTACTTC; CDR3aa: CASSLDSGQAQKQYF
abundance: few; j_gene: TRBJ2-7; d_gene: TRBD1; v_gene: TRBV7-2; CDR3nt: TGTGCCAGCAGCTTAGCTCGTAGTTACAGGGGGCTGAGAGAGCAGTACTTC; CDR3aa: CASSLARSYRGLREQYF
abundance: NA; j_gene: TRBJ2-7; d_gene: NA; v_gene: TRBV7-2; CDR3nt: TGTGCCAGCAACTTAAATTCGGGCCCAGGGCACGAGCAGTACTTC; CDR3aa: CASNLNSGPGHEQYF
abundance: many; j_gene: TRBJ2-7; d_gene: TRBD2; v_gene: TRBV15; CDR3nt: TGTGCCACCAGCATGGGACTAGCGGATTACGAGCAGTACTTC; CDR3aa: CATSMGLADYEQYF
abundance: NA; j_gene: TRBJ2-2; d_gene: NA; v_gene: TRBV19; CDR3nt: TGTGCCAGTAGTGCGGGACTTAACGGGGAGCTGTTTTTT; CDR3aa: CASSAGLNGELFF
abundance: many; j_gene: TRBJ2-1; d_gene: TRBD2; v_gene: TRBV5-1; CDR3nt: TGCGCCAGCAGCCTAGCGGAGTACTCCTACAATGAGCAGTTCTTC; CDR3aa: CASSLAEYSYNEQFF
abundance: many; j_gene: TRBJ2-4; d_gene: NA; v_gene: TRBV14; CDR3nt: TGTGCCAGCAGCCAAACAAGGGACATTCAGTACTTC; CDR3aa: CASSQTRDIQYF
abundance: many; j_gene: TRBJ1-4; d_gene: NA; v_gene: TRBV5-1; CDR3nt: TGCGCCAGCAGCGAGCAGGGGACCCCTTATGAAAAACTGTTTTTT; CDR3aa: CASSEQGTPYEKLFF
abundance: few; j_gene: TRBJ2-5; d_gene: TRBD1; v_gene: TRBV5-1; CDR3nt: TGCGCCAGCAGCTGGCGAGGGGGCCTTCAAGAGACCCAGTACTTC; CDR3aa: CASSWRGGLQETQYF
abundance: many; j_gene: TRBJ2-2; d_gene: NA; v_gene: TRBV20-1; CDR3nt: TGCAGTGCTATCGGACAGATAAACACCGGGGAGCTGTTTTTT; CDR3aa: CSAIGQINTGELFF
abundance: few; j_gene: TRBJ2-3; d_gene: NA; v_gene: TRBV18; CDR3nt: TGTGCCAGCTCGGTTGCCGCGGTCGAAGATACGCAGTATTTT; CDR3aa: CASSVAAVEDTQYF
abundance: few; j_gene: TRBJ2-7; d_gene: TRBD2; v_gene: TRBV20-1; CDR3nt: TGCAGTGCTAGTACGGGACTAGTCTTAAGCCACGAGCAGTACTTC; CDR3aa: CSASTGLVLSHEQYF
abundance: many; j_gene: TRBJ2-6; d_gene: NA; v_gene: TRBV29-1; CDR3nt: TGCAGCGTTGCAGGATTTGCTGGGGCCAACGTCCTGACTTTC; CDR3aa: CSVAGFAGANVLTF
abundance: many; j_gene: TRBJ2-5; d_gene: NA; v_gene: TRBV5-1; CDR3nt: TGCGCCAGCAGACCGGACGGGACTGGGGAAGAGACCCAGTACTTC; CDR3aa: CASRPDGTGEETQYF
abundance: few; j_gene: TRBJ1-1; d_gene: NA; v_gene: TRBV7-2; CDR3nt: TGTGCCAGCGGGTCAGAAGCTGGGTGGAACACTGAAGCTTTCTTT; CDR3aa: CASGSEAGWNTEAFF
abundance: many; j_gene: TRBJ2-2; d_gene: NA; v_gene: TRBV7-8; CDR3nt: TGTGCCAGCAGCTTATACGGGCGGCAGCTGTTTTTT; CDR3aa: CASSLYGRQLFF
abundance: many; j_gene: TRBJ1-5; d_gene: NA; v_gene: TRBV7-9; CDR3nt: TGTGCCAGCAGGATAACAGCTCGCAATCAGCCCCAGCATTTT; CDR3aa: CASRITARNQPQHF
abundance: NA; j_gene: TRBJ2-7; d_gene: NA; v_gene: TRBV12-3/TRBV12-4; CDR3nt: TGTGCCAGCGGTCTGACGGCCAACTACGAGCAGTACTTC; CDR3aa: CASGLTANYEQYF
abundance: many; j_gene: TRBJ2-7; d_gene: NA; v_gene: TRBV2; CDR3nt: TGTGCCAGCAATCGGGTACGAGACGAGCAGTACTTC; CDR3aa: CASNRVRDEQYF
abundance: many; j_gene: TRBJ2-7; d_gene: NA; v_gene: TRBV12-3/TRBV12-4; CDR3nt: TGTGCCAGCAGTAAGACGGTTACCTACGAGCAGTACTTC; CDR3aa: CASSKTVTYEQYF
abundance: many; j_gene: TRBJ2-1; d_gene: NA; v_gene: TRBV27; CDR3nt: TGTGCCACCCGTCCCGGAGTCCCGGCGCGGAATGAGCAGTTCTTC; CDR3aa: CATRPGVPARNEQFF
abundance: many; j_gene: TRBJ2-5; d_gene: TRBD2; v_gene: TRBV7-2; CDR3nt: TGTGCCAGCAGCTTCGACGGGAGGCGGGAGACCCAGTACTTC; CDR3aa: CASSFDGRRETQYF
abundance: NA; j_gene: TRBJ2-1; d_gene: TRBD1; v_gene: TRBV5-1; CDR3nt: TGCGCCAGCAGCTTACGGACAGGGGGGTACAATGAGCAGTTCTTC; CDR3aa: CASSLRTGGYNEQFF
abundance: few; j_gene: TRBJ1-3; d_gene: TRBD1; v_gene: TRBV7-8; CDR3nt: TGTGCCAGCAGCCAGCCCCCACAGGGGACCTCTGGAAACACCATATATTTT; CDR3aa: CASSQPPQGTSGNTIYF
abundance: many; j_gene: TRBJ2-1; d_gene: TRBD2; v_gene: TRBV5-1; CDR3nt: TGCGCCAGCAGCTTGGATCGGGGGGGGTGGTTCTTC; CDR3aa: CASSLDRGGWFF
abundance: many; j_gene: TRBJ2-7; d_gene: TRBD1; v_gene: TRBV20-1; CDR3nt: TGCAGTGCTAGATCGGGACAGAGCTCCTACGAGCAGTACTTC; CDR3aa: CSARSGQSSYEQYF
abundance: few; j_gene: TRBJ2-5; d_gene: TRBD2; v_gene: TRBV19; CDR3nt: TGTGCCAGCTCACCCACGGGAGGGAGGAAAGAGACCCAGTACTTC; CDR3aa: CASSPTGGRKETQYF
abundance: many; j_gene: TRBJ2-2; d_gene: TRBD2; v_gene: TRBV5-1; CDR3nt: TGCGCCAGCAGCCCACGGACTAGCGCACATACGAACACCGGGGAGCTGTTTTTT; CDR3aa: CASSPRTSAHTNTGELFF
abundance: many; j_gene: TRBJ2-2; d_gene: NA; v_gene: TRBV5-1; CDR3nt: TGCGCCAGCAGCTTGTCCGGGGAGCTGTTTTTT; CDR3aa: CASSLSGELFF
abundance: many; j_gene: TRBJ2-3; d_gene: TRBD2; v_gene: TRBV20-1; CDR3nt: TGCAGTGCAAGAACAGCGGGGAACACAGATACGCAGTATTTT; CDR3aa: CSARTAGNTDTQYF
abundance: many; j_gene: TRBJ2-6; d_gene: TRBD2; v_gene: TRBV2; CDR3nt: TGTGCCAGCAGTCACGGACTAGCGGAGGACTCTGGGGCCAACGTCCTGACTTTC; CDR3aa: CASSHGLAEDSGANVLTF
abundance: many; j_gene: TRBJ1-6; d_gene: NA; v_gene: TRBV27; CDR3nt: TGTGCCACCAAGATCGGGGGGTCCAATTCACCCCTCCACTTT; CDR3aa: CATKIGGSNSPLHF
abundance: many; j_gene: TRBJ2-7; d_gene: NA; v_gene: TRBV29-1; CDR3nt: TGCAGCGTTGCGTCGGGATATTACGAGCAGTACTTC; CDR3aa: CSVASGYYEQYF
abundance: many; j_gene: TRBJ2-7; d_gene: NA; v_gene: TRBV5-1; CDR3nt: TGCGCCAGCAGCCCGGGGGGCGGGAGTTTCTCCTACGAGCAGTACTTC; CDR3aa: CASSPGGGSFSYEQYF
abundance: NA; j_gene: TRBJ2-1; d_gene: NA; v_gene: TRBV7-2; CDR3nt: TGTGCCAGCAGCTTAGAAGTAGGTTTGACCTACAATGAGCAGTTCTTC; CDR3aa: CASSLEVGLTYNEQFF